Following are 22 T cell receptor beta chains from one sample sequenced in a study of blood T cells in healthy people across ages. The use of a sample-barcoded 5' primer and a J-beta primer mix characterized a second PCR of about 7 to 12 cycles. Each CDR3 protein gets one entry after TCRdb re-called the 5' RACE reads with MiXCR. The repertoire includes approximately 800,000 distinct CDR3 sequences, around half of them detected once, and around 41% sits in the top ten. Sequencing used blood. The receptors shown here come from an elderly man in good health.

This clonotype was counted a few times. This rearrangement joins TRBV4-1 to TRBJ2-5, with 10 bases identical to TRBD2. With V trimmed by 5 bases and J by 11 bases, 23 bases remained unmatched. The CDR3 loop spans 18 amino acids. Germline V lookup: CDR1 MGHRA, CDR2 YSYEKL. CDR3 region: CASSTDPIASGRLVEQYF. CDR3 sequence (DNA): TGCGCCAGCAGCACAGACCCTATCGCTAGCGGGAGACTAGTTGAGCAGTACTTC.

The rearrangement links TRBV28 to TRBJ2-3; D could derive from TRBD1 or TRBD2 (5 bases each). The CDR3 is made up of 15 amino acids. Trimming took 6 bases from V and 3 from J, leaving 16 bases between them. CDR1 MDHEN and CDR2 SYDVKM come from the germline V gene. The CDR3, as DNA: TGTGCCAGCAGCTCCACTACGGGACGAACAGATACGCAGTATTTT. It encodes CASSSTTGRTDTQYF.

The rearrangement uses TRBV6-1 and TRBJ1-6; D remains unclear. V was shortened by 7 bases and J by 7 bases, with 2 bases between the two germline ends. CDR1 is MNHNS and CDR2 is SASEGT in the germline V gene. The CDR3 runs 10 residues. CDR3 loop: CASINSPLHF. As DNA, the CDR3 is TGTGCCAGCATAAATTCACCCCTCCACTTT.

In this sample, this clonotype turned up a few times. The chain employs TRBV5-1 and TRBJ2-7, with a tentative D call TRBD2 (6 bases). This CDR3 has 17 amino acids. Germline CDR1 SGHRS, CDR2 YFSETQ. Trimming left V 2 bases short and J 0 bases short, with 18 bases between. DNA of the CDR3: TGCGCCAGCAGCTTCCCTGAGGGCGGACTAACCTCCTACGAGCAGTACTTC. This sequence encodes CASSFPEGGLTSYEQYF.

This clonotype was seen only a few times. The chain combines TRBV29-1 with TRBJ2-3; no firm D call. V dropped 5 bases and J dropped 14 bases, with 23 bases sitting between them. CDR3 length equals 13 residues. Germline CDR1 SQVTM, CDR2 ANQGSEA. CDR3 sequence (DNA): TGCAGCGTTCATTACAGAGGTCACAGATACGCGTATTTT. Its protein is CSVHYRGHRYAYF.

CDR3 DNA: TGTGCCAGCAGTGAACGGGGGGGCGAGAAGTTCTTC. It is translated as CASSERGGEKFF. The rearrangement uses TRBV6-1 and TRBJ2-1, with TRBD2 matching over 8 bases. Germline V CDR1 and CDR2: MNHNS, SASEGT. The CDR3 has 12 amino acids. Trimming removed 2 bases from V and 14 bases from J; junction bases left unmatched: 5.

This clonotype was observed a few times. The genes are TRBV7-2 and TRBJ2-6; TRBD2 might be the D (7 bases). Trimming left V 7 bases short and J 1 base short, with 20 bases between. CDR1 and CDR2 from the germline V gene are SGHTA and FQGNSA. The CDR3 contains 18 residues. Here the CDR3 DNA reads TGTGCCAGCACTCGTGGGGGCGGGAGTAGATCTGGGGCCAACGTCCTGACTTTC. Its translation: CASTRGGGSRSGANVLTF.

This chain connects TRBV10-3 to TRBJ2-3; D may be TRBD1 (6 bases). With 4 bases removed from V and 1 base from J, the gap between germline ends came to 9 bases. The CDR3 runs 14 residues. The germline V gene has CDR1 ENHRY and CDR2 SYGVKD. The CDR3 sequence: CAISVPGGTDTQYF. The DNA for the CDR3 is TGTGCCATCAGTGTCCCAGGGGGCACAGATACGCAGTATTTT.

This clonotype has more than one count but fewer than ten. The chain carries TRBV27 and TRBJ2-2; no clear D gene. The V end lost 2 bases, the J end lost 7 bases, and 14 bases lay between the germline ends. The length of the CDR3 is 15 residues. Germline CDR1 reads MNHEY; CDR2 reads SMNVEV (reference sequence). CDR3 sequence: CASSLTTQFIGELFF. The DNA of the CDR3 is TGTGCCAGCAGTTTAACTACCCAGTTTATCGGGGAGCTGTTTTTT.

This chain uses TRBV20-1 with TRBJ1-1; 9 bases agree with TRBD1. The trim removed 7 bases at V and 8 bases at J, leaving 11 bases unmatched. Germline loops: CDR1 DFQATT, CDR2 SNEGSKA (reference sequence). The length of the CDR3 is 13 residues. This chain's CDR3 is CSGGDRAETEAFF. CDR3 nucleotide sequence: TGCAGTGGTGGGGACAGGGCCGAGACGGAAGCTTTCTTT.

The genes are TRBV20-1 and TRBJ2-5; D is unclear. The end of the DNA aligns better with TRBJ2-7, so the J call may be wrong. Per the germline V gene, CDR1 is DFQATT and CDR2 is SNEGSKA (reference sequence). The CDR3 is 15 residues long. In nucleotides, the CDR3 is TGCAGTGCTAGTCCCTCCACGGACGGGCTACCCGAGCAGTACTTC. Translation gives CSASPSTDGLPEQYF.

The sample holds a few counts of this clonotype. The chain joins TRBV5-1 to TRBJ2-7; D remains ambiguous. CDR1 and CDR2 (germline): SGHRS, YFSETQ. The CDR3 is 14 amino acids. The ends were cut back, 4 bases at V and 5 bases at J, with 16 bases in the middle. CDR3 amino acids: CASSPLESRHEQYF. In DNA, the CDR3 is TGCGCCAGCAGCCCCTTAGAGAGTCGGCACGAGCAGTACTTC.

This clonotype turned up a few times. The rearrangement links TRBV7-2 to TRBJ1-5; D unclear. Deletions cut 6 bases from V and 9 bases from J, with 15 bases between. This CDR3 region has 13 residues. CDR1 and CDR2 (germline): SGHTA, FQGNSA. The CDR3 sequence is CASRPHVVRPQHF. CDR3 bases: TGTGCCAGCAGACCGCACGTAGTGCGGCCCCAGCATTTT.

The gene calls are TRBV10-3 and TRBJ1-5; D is uncertain. Trimming removed 3 bases at V and 3 bases at J, with 12 bases between. CDR3 length: 15 amino acids. CDR1 ENHRY and CDR2 SYGVKD come from the germline V gene. CDR3: CAISDIIRDNQPQHF. The DNA for the CDR3 is TGTGCCATCAGTGATATAATCAGAGACAATCAGCCCCAGCATTTT.

V is TRBV7-9 and J is TRBJ1-2, with no clear D. With 1 base removed from V and 4 bases from J, the gap between germline ends came to 13 bases. Germline V gene data show CDR1 as SEHNR and CDR2 as FQNEAQ (reference sequence). The CDR3 runs to 15 residues. CDR3 coding DNA: TGTGCCAGCAGCTTAGATGAGGGCTGGAGCTATGGCTACACCTTC. Translating it yields CASSLDEGWSYGYTF.

Many counts were recorded for this clonotype. CDR3 coding DNA: TGCAGTGTTGGGGGGCGGGAAGGTCCAAGCTGGAACACTGAAGCTTTCTTT. Protein product: CSVGGREGPSWNTEAFF. The genes are TRBV20-1 and TRBJ1-1, with a possible D match to TRBD1 (6 bases). Germline loops: CDR1 DFQATT, CDR2 SNEGSKA (reference sequence). V lost 7 bases, J lost 1 base, and 25 bases lay in between. The CDR3 extends over 17 amino acids.

The rearrangement joins TRBV5-1 to TRBJ2-2; no definite D call. Deletions cut 0 bases from V and 7 bases from J, with 7 bases between. CDR1 SGHRS and CDR2 YFSETQ come from the germline V gene. The CDR3 extends over 13 amino acids. CDR3 nucleotide sequence: TGCGCCAGCAGCTTGGAGGTTGGCGGGGAGCTGTTTTTT. Translating it yields CASSLEVGGELFF.

The chain recombines TRBV20-1 with TRBJ2-7; TRBD1 matches 7 bases. This CDR3 spans 14 amino acids. The V gene's germline CDR1 is DFQATT and CDR2 SNEGSKA (reference sequence). V gave up 2 bases and J gave up 7 bases; unmatched junction bases: 11. CDR3 DNA: TGCAGTGCTAGAAAAGGGGGCGTTCGGAATGAGCAGTACTTC. It codes for CSARKGGVRNEQYF.

The chain links TRBV28 to TRBJ1-4; D is ambiguous. There are 15 residues in the CDR3. The germline CDR1 and CDR2 sequences are MDHEN and SYDVKM. V shed 8 bases and J shed 7 bases, with 20 bases lying between them. The CDR3 protein is CASGRLGNVGEKLFF. DNA of the CDR3: TGTGCCAGCGGACGATTGGGCAACGTGGGTGAAAAACTGTTTTTT.

This sequence joins TRBV4-1 and TRBJ2-7; 10 bases are a match to TRBD1. Trimming removed 4 bases from V and 2 bases from J; junction bases left unmatched: 11. There are 17 residues in the CDR3. From germline, CDR1 is MGHRA and CDR2 YSYEKL. The CDR3 DNA sequence: TGCGCCAGCAGCCCTTCCTTGACAGGGGGCGGAACCTACGAGCAGTACTTC. Its translation: CASSPSLTGGGTYEQYF.

The V gene is TRBV5-1, the J gene TRBJ1-4; D is possibly TRBD1 (6 bases). V was clipped by 1 base and J by 7 bases, with 14 bases between them. CDR1 and CDR2 (germline): SGHRS, YFSETQ. There are 15 residues in the CDR3. The CDR3 DNA follows: TGCGCCAGCAGCTTGCCGGACAGTCTTGGTGAAAAACTGTTTTTT. Translating gives CASSLPDSLGEKLFF.

This clonotype was seen more than once but under ten times. The J gene is TRBJ2-5, the V gene TRBV29-1; D gene uncertain. CDR1 and CDR2 from the germline V gene are SQVTM and ANQGSEA. Trimming stripped 4 bases from V and 7 bases from J, with 13 bases between. This CDR3 region has 12 residues. The DNA of the CDR3 is TGCAGCGTTGCTCTAGTTGATTCGACCCAGTACTTC. It yields the protein CSVALVDSTQYF. Full variable domain (rest looked up from reference TRBV29-1 and TRBJ2-5): SAVISQKPSRDICQRGTSLTIQCQVDSQVTMMFWYRQQPGQSLTLIATANQGSEATYESGFVIDKFPISRPNLTFSTLTVSNMSPEDSSIYLCSVALVDSTQYFGPGTRLLVL.